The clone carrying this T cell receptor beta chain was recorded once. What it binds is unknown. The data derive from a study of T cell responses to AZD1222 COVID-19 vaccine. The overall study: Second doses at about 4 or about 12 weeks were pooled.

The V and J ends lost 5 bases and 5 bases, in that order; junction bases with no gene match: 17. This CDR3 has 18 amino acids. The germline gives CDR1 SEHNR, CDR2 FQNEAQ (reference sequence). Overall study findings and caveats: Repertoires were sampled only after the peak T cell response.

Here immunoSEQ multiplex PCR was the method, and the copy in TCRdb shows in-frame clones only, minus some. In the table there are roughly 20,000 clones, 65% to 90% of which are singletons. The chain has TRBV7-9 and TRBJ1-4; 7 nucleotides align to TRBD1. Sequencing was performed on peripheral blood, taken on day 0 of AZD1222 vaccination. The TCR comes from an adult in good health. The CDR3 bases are TGTGCCAGCAGCCGTTCTCTTTTACCGGGACAGAAAAATGAAAAACTGTTTTTT. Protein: CASSRSLLPGQKNEKLFF.